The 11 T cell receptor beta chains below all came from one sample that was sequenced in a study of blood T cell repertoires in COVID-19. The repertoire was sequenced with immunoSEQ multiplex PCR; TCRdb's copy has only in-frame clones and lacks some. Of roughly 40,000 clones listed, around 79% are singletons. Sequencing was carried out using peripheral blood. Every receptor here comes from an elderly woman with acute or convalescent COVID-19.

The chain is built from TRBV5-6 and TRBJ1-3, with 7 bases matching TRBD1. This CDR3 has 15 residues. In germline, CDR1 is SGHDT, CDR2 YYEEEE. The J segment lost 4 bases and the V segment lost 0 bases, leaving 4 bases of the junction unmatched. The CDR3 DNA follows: TGTGCCAGCAGCTTGGCAGGAGGGGGCGGAAACACCATATATTTT. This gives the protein CASSLAGGGGNTIYF.

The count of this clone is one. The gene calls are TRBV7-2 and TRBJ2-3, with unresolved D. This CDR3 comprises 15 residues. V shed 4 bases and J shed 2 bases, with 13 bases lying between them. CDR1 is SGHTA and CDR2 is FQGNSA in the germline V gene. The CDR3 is CASSSPKPVTDTQYF. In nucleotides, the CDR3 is TGTGCCAGCAGCTCCCCTAAACCGGTCACAGATACGCAGTATTTT.

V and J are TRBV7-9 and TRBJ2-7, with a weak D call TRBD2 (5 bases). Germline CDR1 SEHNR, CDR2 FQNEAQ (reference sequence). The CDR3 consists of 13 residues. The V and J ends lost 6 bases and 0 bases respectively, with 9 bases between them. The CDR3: CASRGEGSYEQYF. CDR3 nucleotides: TGTGCCAGCAGGGGAGAAGGCTCCTACGAGCAGTACTTC.

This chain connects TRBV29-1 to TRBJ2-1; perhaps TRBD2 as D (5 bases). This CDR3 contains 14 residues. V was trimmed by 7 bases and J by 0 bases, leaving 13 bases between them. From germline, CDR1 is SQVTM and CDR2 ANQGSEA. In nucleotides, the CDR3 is TGCAGCGCACCGACTACGAGCTCCTACAATGAGCAGTTCTTC. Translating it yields CSAPTTSSYNEQFF.

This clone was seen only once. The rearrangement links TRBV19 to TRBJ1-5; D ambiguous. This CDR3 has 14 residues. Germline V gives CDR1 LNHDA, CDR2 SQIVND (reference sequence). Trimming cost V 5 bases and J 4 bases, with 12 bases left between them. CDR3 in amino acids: CASSPYSENQPQHF. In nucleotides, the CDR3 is TGTGCCAGTAGTCCGTACAGTGAAAATCAGCCCCAGCATTTT.

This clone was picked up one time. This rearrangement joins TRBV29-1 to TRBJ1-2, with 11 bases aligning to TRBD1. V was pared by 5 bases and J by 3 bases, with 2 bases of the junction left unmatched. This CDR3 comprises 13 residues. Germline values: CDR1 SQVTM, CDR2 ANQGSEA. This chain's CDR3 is CSVRDRGDYGYTF. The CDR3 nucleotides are TGCAGCGTTAGGGACAGGGGGGACTATGGCTACACCTTC.

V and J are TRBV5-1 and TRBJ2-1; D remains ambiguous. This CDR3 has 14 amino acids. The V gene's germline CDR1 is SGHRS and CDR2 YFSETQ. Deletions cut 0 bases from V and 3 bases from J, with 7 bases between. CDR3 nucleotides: TGCGCCAGCAGCTTGGGCGGTAGCTACAATGAGCAGTTCTTC. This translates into CASSLGGSYNEQFF.

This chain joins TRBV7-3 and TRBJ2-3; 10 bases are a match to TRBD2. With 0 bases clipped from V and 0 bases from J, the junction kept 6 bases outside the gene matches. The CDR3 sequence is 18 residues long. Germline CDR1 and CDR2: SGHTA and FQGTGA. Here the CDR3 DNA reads TGTGCCAGCAGCTTAACTCGTCTAGCGGGAGTCAGCACAGATACGCAGTATTTT. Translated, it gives CASSLTRLAGVSTDTQYF.

The CDR3 DNA follows: TGTGCCAGCAGTTTGGAGGGCAGGGATGATGAGCAGTTCTTC. Its protein is CASSLEGRDDEQFF. The chain uses TRBV28 and TRBJ2-1, with D possibly being TRBD2 (6 bases). Per the germline V gene, CDR1 is MDHEN and CDR2 is SYDVKM. V dropped 3 bases and J dropped 8 bases, with 14 bases sitting between them. The CDR3 is 14 amino acids.

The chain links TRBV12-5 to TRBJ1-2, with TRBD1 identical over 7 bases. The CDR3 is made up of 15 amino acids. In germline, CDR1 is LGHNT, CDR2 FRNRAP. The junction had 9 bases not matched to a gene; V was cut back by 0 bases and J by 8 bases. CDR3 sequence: CASGLVPRDSLGYTF. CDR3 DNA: TGTGCTAGTGGTTTGGTACCTCGGGACAGCCTGGGCTACACCTTC.

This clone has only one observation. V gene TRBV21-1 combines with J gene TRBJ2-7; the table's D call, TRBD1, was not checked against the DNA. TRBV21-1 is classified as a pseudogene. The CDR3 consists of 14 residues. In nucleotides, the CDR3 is TGTGCCAGCAGCAAAGTCAGGGTGATCTACGAGCAGTACTTC. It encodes CASSKVRVIYEQYF.